The next 7 T cell receptor beta chains were all read from a single sample in a study of blood T cell repertoires in COVID-19. Produced via immunoSEQ multiplex PCR; TCRdb's table is partial and in-frame only. The table lists more than 150,000 clones, roughly 85% of them singletons, with more than 5% in the top ten. The sample taken for sequencing was peripheral blood. All receptors come from a woman between 25 and 40 years old with acute or convalescent COVID-19.

CDR3 loop: CASSTDSGEKLFF. CDR3 DNA sequence: TGTGCCAGTAGTACGGACAGCGGTGAAAAACTGTTTTTT. The chain has TRBV19 and TRBJ1-4, with a weak D call TRBD1 (6 bases). V was cut by 4 bases and J by 7 bases, with 10 bases left in between. The CDR3 consists of 13 residues. The germline V gene has CDR1 LNHDA and CDR2 SQIVND (reference sequence).

The chain uses TRBV9 and TRBJ2-4; TRBD2 matches 7 bases. This CDR3 has 16 residues. Per the germline V gene, CDR1 is SGDLS and CDR2 is YYNGEE. J was trimmed by 6 bases and V by 3 bases; bases with no gene match: 12. Written as DNA, the CDR3 is TGTGCCAGCAGCGCGATGTTGCCTAGCGGCGGAAACATTCAGTACTTC. This encodes CASSAMLPSGGNIQYF.

The rearrangement links TRBV6-6 to TRBJ1-2; TRBD1 matches 8 bases. The J segment lost 0 bases and the V segment lost 6 bases, leaving 9 bases of the junction unmatched. The CDR3 spans 16 residues. Germline V gene sequence: CDR1 MNHNY, CDR2 SVGAGI (reference sequence). The CDR3 protein is CASSPDRGPANYGYTF. The CDR3, as DNA: TGTGCCAGCAGCCCCGACAGGGGCCCAGCTAACTATGGCTACACCTTC.

V is TRBV10-3 and J is TRBJ1-1; 8 nucleotides agree with TRBD1. J lost 0 bases, V lost 7 bases, and 4 bases had no gene match. Germline CDR1 and CDR2: ENHRY and SYGVKD. This CDR3 region has 14 residues. CDR3 coding DNA: TGTGCCATCACTCGACAGGGGATGAACACTGAAGCTTTCTTT. Amino acids: CAITRQGMNTEAFF.

The CDR3 region has the DNA TGTGCCAGCACCACTAACATCATCCTGGGGAGTAGCTACGAGCAGTACTTC. Protein product: CASTTNIILGSSYEQYF. The gene calls are TRBV28 and TRBJ2-7; D perhaps matches TRBD2 (5 bases). The CDR3 loop spans 17 amino acids. Trimming shortened V by 7 bases and J by 3 bases, and 25 bases separated the two germline ends. Germline V gives CDR1 MDHEN, CDR2 SYDVKM.

This clone was detected a few times. The chain joins TRBV4-2 to TRBJ2-2; 8 bases are shared with TRBD2. The CDR3 contains 19 residues. Germline assignment: CDR1 LGHNA and CDR2 YNFKEQ. V dropped 1 base and J dropped 1; count of bases not matched to a gene: 11. The CDR3 reads CASSQGEASGSLNTGELFF. The CDR3 nucleotides are TGTGCCAGCAGCCAAGGTGAGGCTAGCGGGTCCCTGAACACCGGGGAGCTGTTTTTT.

This sequence joins TRBV24-1 and TRBJ2-7, with 10 nucleotides matching TRBD1. The CDR3 is 14 residues long. V shed 4 bases, J shed 6 bases, and the junction held 5 bases outside the gene matches. Per the germline V gene, CDR1 is KGHDR and CDR2 is SFDVKD. Here the CDR3 reads CATSENRDRGEQYF. Written as DNA, the CDR3 is TGTGCCACCAGTGAGAACCGGGACAGGGGCGAGCAGTACTTC.